One and the same sample provided the 9 T cell receptor beta chains below, sequenced in a study of T cell changes during pregnancy in multiple sclerosis. Sequencing used immunoSEQ multiplex PCR; TCRdb keeps in-frame clones, though not all of them. The sample contains tens of thousands of clones, roughly 95% of which appear only once. The sample consisted of peripheral blood, taken in the second trimester of pregnancy. The receptors stem from a female donor in good health, enrolled as a control in a pregnancy study.

The genes are TRBV5-1 and TRBJ1-2, with D perhaps TRBD1 (6 bases). This CDR3 is built from 13 residues. Between the trimmed V and J ends, which lost 5 bases and 2 bases, there was a span of 10 bases. Germline CDR1 reads SGHRS; CDR2 reads YFSETQ. The CDR3 loop is CASRLTGNYGYTF. In nucleotides, the CDR3 is TGCGCCAGCAGACTTACAGGGAACTATGGCTACACCTTC.

This chain uses TRBV7-9 with TRBJ2-7, with 9 nucleotides matching TRBD2. The CDR3 extends over 15 amino acids. Losses at the gene ends were 1 base for V and 3 bases for J; bases not matched to a gene: 4. Germline CDR1 and CDR2: SEHNR and FQNEAQ (reference sequence). The CDR3 here is CASSLVGGGDYEQYF. DNA of the CDR3: TGTGCCAGCAGCTTAGTTGGCGGGGGGGACTACGAGCAGTACTTC.

The chain links TRBV4-2 to TRBJ2-3, with a tentative D call TRBD2 (6 bases). This CDR3 is 18 amino acids long. Germline assignment: CDR1 LGHNA and CDR2 YNFKEQ. Trimming shortened V by 2 bases and J by 3 bases, and 21 bases separated the two germline ends. The CDR3 bases are TGTGCCAGCAGCCAAACTACGGGATCGGCGGGGAGAACAGATACGCAGTATTTT. It yields the protein CASSQTTGSAGRTDTQYF.

This clone was seen a handful of times. The V and J genes are TRBV18 and TRBJ1-1; unclear D gene. Germline CDR1 and CDR2: KGHSH and LQKENI. The CDR3 is 13 amino acids. V shed 4 bases and J shed 5 bases, with 11 bases lying between them. DNA of the CDR3: TGTGCCAGCTCACGTCCCCCGGTGACTGAAGCTTTCTTT. Protein product: CASSRPPVTEAFF.

The chain combines TRBV7-2 with TRBJ2-1; maybe TRBD2 (6 bases). In germline, CDR1 is SGHTA, CDR2 FQGNSA. The CDR3 extends over 16 amino acids. Trimming removed 7 bases at V and 0 bases at J, with 16 bases between. The CDR3 protein is CASTLLAASSYNEQFF. CDR3 sequence (DNA): TGTGCCAGCACCCTGTTAGCGGCCAGCTCCTACAATGAGCAGTTCTTC.

The V gene is TRBV7-9, the J gene TRBJ2-7, with a weak D call TRBD2 (7 bases). CDR1 and CDR2 from the germline V gene are SEHNR and FQNEAQ (reference sequence). The CDR3 runs 16 residues. V shed 3 bases and J shed 4 bases, with 19 bases lying between them. CDR3 in DNA: TGTGCCAGCAGCTTGGGGGGGGAAGGGGGATGGTACGAGCAGTACTTC. Translating gives CASSLGGEGGWYEQYF.

The chain employs TRBV4-1 and TRBJ1-3, with a weak D call TRBD1 (5 bases). The ends were cut back, 0 bases at V and 4 bases at J, with 10 bases in the middle. The CDR3 is 15 amino acids. In germline, CDR1 is MGHRA, CDR2 YSYEKL. The CDR3 protein is CASSQDSGFGNTIYF. The CDR3 DNA is TGCGCCAGCAGCCAAGATTCAGGGTTCGGAAACACCATATATTTT.

The rearrangement links TRBV21-1 to TRBJ1-1. TRBV21-1 is assigned pseudogene status. The CDR3 sequence is 15 residues long. The CDR3, as DNA: TGTGCCAGCAGCACGCGGGGGGTAGGTAACACTGAAGCTTTCTTT. This sequence encodes CASSTRGVGNTEAFF.

The rearrangement uses TRBV9 and TRBJ2-7, with D possibly TRBD2 on 6 matching bases. The CDR3 consists of 14 residues. Germline values: CDR1 SGDLS, CDR2 YYNGEE. The V and J ends lost 0 bases and 5 bases respectively, with 12 bases between them. In nucleotides, the CDR3 is TGTGCCAGCAGCGTAGGGGTAGCGGCCGACGAGCAGTACTTC. This codes for CASSVGVAADEQYF.